This is a list of T cell receptor beta chains from one sample in a study of cytotoxic CD8 clonotypes in ibrutinib-treated CLL. Data came from immunoSEQ multiplex PCR; TCRdb stores just in-frame clones and leaves some out. In the table there are fewer than 150,000 clones, under 90% of which are singletons. The specimen was PBMCs, collected after 24 months of ibrutinib treatment. The receptor set was obtained from a human donor with chronic lymphocytic leukemia. Both conserved end residues are part of each CDR3. The D gene is left open where the match is weak. Clone size is shown for a subset of rows, as once, few, many or a class of expanded clone.

TRBJ2-7	-	TRBD1	TRBV13	CASSPRGQGVEQYF	TGTGCCAGCAGCCCCCGGGGACAGGGGGTGGAGCAGTACTTC
TRBJ1-2	-	-	TRBV11-2	CASSRGLTAAYGYTF	TGTGCCAGCAGTCGTGGGTTAACGGCAGCCTATGGCTACACCTTC
TRBJ1-6	few	-	TRBV4-3	CASSQYPAGAGANSPLHF	TGCGCCAGCAGCCAATACCCGGCGGGAGCAGGGGCCAATTCACCCCTCCACTTT
TRBJ1-2	many	-	TRBV7-2	CASSPRVYGYTF	TGTGCCAGCAGCCCAAGAGTCTATGGCTACACCTTC
TRBJ2-1	-	-	TRBV2	CASQGPGWESYNEQFF	TGTGCCAGCCAGGGTCCGGGGTGGGAATCCTACAATGAGCAGTTCTTC
TRBJ2-7	-	TRBD2	TRBV10-1	CASSDPGRAEQYF	TGCGCCAGCAGTGACCCGGGGAGGGCCGAGCAGTACTTC
TRBJ2-7	-	-	TRBV7-9	CASSPVGGEQYF	TGTGCCAGCAGCCCGGTAGGGGGAGAGCAGTACTTC
TRBJ1-5	-	TRBD1	TRBV13	CASSQTGGNQPQHF	TGTGCCAGCAGCCAGACAGGGGGCAATCAGCCCCAGCATTTT
TRBJ1-6	-	-	TRBV7-9	CASSGRTRDNSPLHF	TGTGCCAGCAGCGGACGGACAAGAGATAATTCACCCCTCCACTTT
TRBJ1-1	few	TRBD1	TRBV27	CASSYRGSATEAFF	TGTGCCAGCAGTTACAGGGGGTCGGCCACTGAAGCTTTCTTT
TRBJ2-2	-	-	TRBV11-2	CASRLVLTGELFF	TGTGCCAGCAGGTTGGTCCTCACCGGGGAGCTGTTTTTT
TRBJ1-2	-	-	TRBV5-5	CASSLVLGSSYGYTF	TGTGCCAGCAGCTTAGTATTGGGTTCGAGCTATGGCTACACCTTC
TRBJ2-7	-	-	TRBV4-1	CASSQNYRQEGYEQYF	TGCGCCAGCAGCCAGAACTACCGGCAGGAGGGCTACGAGCAGTACTTC
TRBJ1-2	-	-	TRBV4-1	CASSQERGSQEATF	TGCGCCAGCAGCCAAGAAAGAGGCAGTCAAGAGGCCACCTTC
TRBJ1-5	-	-	TRBV5-4	CASSLGVDQPQHF	TGTGCCAGCAGCTTGGGGGTCGATCAGCCCCAGCATTTT
TRBJ1-4	-	TRBD1	TRBV15	CATSRRQGPEEKLFF	TGTGCCACCAGCAGAAGACAGGGCCCAGAGGAAAAACTGTTTTTT
TRBJ2-1	-	-	TRBV5-6	CASSLRMGSSYNEQFF	TGTGCCAGCAGCTTGAGGATGGGGAGCTCCTACAATGAGCAGTTCTTC
TRBJ2-1	once	-	TRBV5-5	CASSKDGGRSYNEQFF	TGTGCCAGCAGCAAAGACGGGGGTAGGTCCTACAATGAGCAGTTCTTC
TRBJ2-7	once	-	TRBV4-3	CASSHSHSYEQYF	TGCGCCAGCAGCCATTCTCACTCCTACGAGCAGTACTTC
TRBJ2-2	-	TRBD2	TRBV7-2	CASSSNSGANTGELFF	TGTGCCAGCAGCTCTAATAGCGGGGCGAACACCGGGGAGCTGTTTTTT
TRBJ1-2	-	-	TRBV7-9	CASSLIGGDYGYTF	TGTGCCAGCAGCTTAATAGGGGGGGACTATGGCTACACCTTC
TRBJ2-1	once	TRBD1	TRBV5-4	CASSPGTGGPSGEQFF	TGTGCCAGCAGTCCCGGGACAGGGGGCCCCTCGGGTGAGCAGTTCTTC
TRBJ2-3	-	TRBD1	TRBV5-1	CASSGFHRDRGHGSTDTQYF	TGCGCCAGCAGCGGCTTTCACCGGGACAGGGGGCACGGCAGCACAGATACGCAGTATTTT
TRBJ1-4	-	-	TRBV6-5	CASSYSLGIHEKLFF	TGTGCCAGCAGTTACTCGTTGGGAATCCATGAAAAACTGTTTTTT
TRBJ1-5	-	-	TRBV7-8	CASSLQTPGSYSNQPQHF	TGTGCCAGCAGCTTACAAACCCCGGGCTCATATAGCAATCAGCCCCAGCATTTT
TRBJ1-2	-	TRBD1	TRBV7-2	CASSSGTGALYGYTF	TGTGCCAGCAGCTCCGGGACAGGGGCTCTCTATGGCTACACCTTC
TRBJ2-7	-	-	TRBV19	CASSTPGQSADEQYF	TGTGCCAGTAGTACCCCAGGGCAGTCGGCAGACGAGCAGTACTTC
TRBJ2-5	-	-	TRBV7-2	CASSARHGLETQYF	TGTGCCAGCAGCGCACGACACGGGTTGGAGACCCAGTACTTC
TRBJ2-1	-	TRBD2	TRBV10-3	CAISWTSGGANEQFF	TGTGCCATCAGCTGGACTAGCGGGGGGGCGAATGAGCAGTTCTTC
TRBJ2-5	-	-	TRBV6-5	CASSTPTSETQYF	TGTGCCAGCAGTACCCCCACATCAGAGACCCAGTACTTC
TRBJ2-7	-	-	TRBV6-5	CASSQQLEQYF	TGTGCCAGCAGTCAACAACTAGAGCAGTACTTC
TRBJ2-6	-	TRBD1	TRBV28	CASSPPQTGGLGANVLTF	TGTGCCAGCAGTCCGCCCCAGACAGGGGGCCTTGGGGCCAACGTCCTGACTTTC
TRBJ2-1	-	-	TRBV27	CASSLNPGLGHNEQFF	TGTGCCAGCAGTTTGAACCCGGGACTGGGGCACAATGAGCAGTTCTTC
TRBJ2-3	-	-	TRBV7-2	CASSLVPQGGTDTQYF	TGTGCCAGCAGCCTCGTTCCCCAGGGGGGGACAGATACGCAGTATTTT
TRBJ1-2	few	-	TRBV2	CASSEDVYGYTF	TGTGCCAGCAGTGAAGACGTCTATGGCTACACCTTC
TRBJ2-4	-	-	TRBV9	CASSKVGGADIQYF	TGTGCCAGCAGCAAAGTCGGGGGCGCAGACATTCAGTACTTC
TRBJ1-1	-	TRBD1	TRBV5-1	CASSLVGQDTEAFF	TGCGCCAGCAGCTTGGTGGGACAGGACACTGAAGCTTTCTTT
TRBJ1-1	-	-	TRBV30	CACHSGREYTEAFF	TGTGCCTGCCATTCGGGCAGGGAGTACACTGAAGCTTTCTTT
TRBJ1-2	-	-	TRBV7-2	CASSSMTANYGYTF	TGTGCCAGCAGCTCCATGACAGCCAACTATGGCTACACCTTC